This entry describes one T cell receptor (beta chain). A read error may produce the germline difference seen at one junction end. These data come from a study of blood T cells in healthy people across ages. The germline gives CDR1 SGDLS, CDR2 YYNGEE. The CDR3 contains 15 residues. For the second PCR, which ran for 7 to 11 cycles, a sample-barcoded 5' primer and a J-beta primer mix were used. In TCRdb, the 5' RACE reads were re-called with MiXCR into one record per CDR3 protein. Of about 680,000 distinct CDR3 sequences in the sample, around 48% were seen once. This clonotype was obtained from an older woman in good health. The rearrangement links TRBV9 to TRBJ1-4; D uncertain. The sample taken for sequencing was blood. The CDR3 loop reads CASSATQATKEKLFF. CDR3 nucleotide sequence: TGTGCCAGCAGCGCGACCCAAGCAACTAAGGAAAAACTGTTTTTT.